This TCR beta chain stems from a study of control samples from healthy donors and cancer patients. Germline values: CDR1 SGHNT, CDR2 YYREEE (reference sequence). With 1 base removed from V and 4 bases from J, the gap between germline ends came to 9 bases. The CDR3 sequence is 14 residues long. In this sample, this clone turned up once. Sequenced by immunoSEQ multiplex PCR; TCRdb stores in-frame clones only, minus some. The sample lists about 61,000 clones; around 89% were seen once. The TCR sequence derives from a man in his sixties with colorectal cancer. Material: PBMCs. This chain connects TRBV5-4 to TRBJ2-1; no clear D. The CDR3 spells CASSLSGRYNEQFF. The CDR3 DNA sequence: TGTGCCAGCAGCTTGTCCGGCAGGTACAATGAGCAGTTCTTC.